The 30 T cell receptor beta chains in this list originate from one sample, sequenced in a study of graft-versus-host responses after intestinal transplantation. These receptors are not linked to any known antigen. Here immunoSEQ multiplex PCR was the method, and the copy in TCRdb shows in-frame clones only, minus some. The sample holds about 93,000 clones, about 93% seen once. The source material was unstimulated CD8+ T cells sorted from spleen or lymph node cells, sampled before intestinal transplant. The receptors were sampled from a human donor who received an intestinal transplant.

The chain joins TRBV7-3 to TRBJ2-3; 11 bases agree with TRBD2. With V trimmed by 5 bases and J by 4 bases, 5 bases remained unmatched. In germline, CDR1 is SGHTA, CDR2 FQGTGA. The CDR3 is made up of 15 amino acids. Here the CDR3 reads CASSLSGGAADTQYF. Here the CDR3 DNA reads TGTGCCAGCAGCCTTAGCGGGGGGGCAGCAGATACGCAGTATTTT.

The J gene is TRBJ1-1, the V gene TRBV11-3, with TRBD1 as a possible D gene (6 bases). There are 13 residues in the CDR3. The V gene's germline CDR1 is SGHNT and CDR2 YENEEA. V lost 5 bases to trimming and J lost 2 bases, with 9 bases between them. The CDR3 DNA reads as TGTGCCAGCAGCCAACAGGGAAACACTGAAGCTTTCTTT. Its translation: CASSQQGNTEAFF.

This chain joins TRBV2 and TRBJ1-4; 7 bases fit TRBD1. With 8 bases clipped from V and 8 bases from J, the junction kept 8 bases outside the gene matches. The CDR3 has 13 amino acids. Germline CDR1 SNHLY, CDR2 FYNNEI. CDR3 sequence: CASLKGAGEKLFF. CDR3 coding DNA: TGTGCCAGCCTTAAGGGGGCGGGAGAAAAACTGTTTTTT.

The V gene is TRBV28, the J gene TRBJ2-7, with TRBD2 as a possible D gene (6 bases). The CDR3 length is 15 residues. Looked up from germline, CDR1 is MDHEN and CDR2 is SYDVKM. Between the trimmed V and J ends, which lost 4 bases and 4 bases, there was a span of 17 bases. As DNA, the CDR3 is TGTGCCAGCAGTTCCCTATGGAGGGGCGAATACGAGCAGTACTTC. It codes for CASSSLWRGEYEQYF.

The CDR3 nucleotides read TGCGCCAGCAGCCAAAACTTGGAGCAGTTCTTC. Its protein product is CASSQNLEQFF. The chain combines TRBV4-1 with TRBJ2-1; D is uncertain. Germline-derived CDR1 and CDR2 are MGHRA and YSYEKL. Trimming shortened V by 2 bases and J by 10 bases, and 6 bases separated the two germline ends. The CDR3 is 11 amino acids.

The V gene is TRBV4-2, the J gene TRBJ2-2; 9 nucleotides agree with TRBD2. This CDR3 contains 16 residues. V was clipped by 4 bases and J by 0 bases; unmatched bases: 3. CDR1 and CDR2 from the germline V gene are LGHNA and YNFKEQ. CDR3 residues: CASSPGLATNTGELFF. The CDR3 coding sequence is TGTGCCAGCAGCCCTGGACTAGCGACGAACACCGGGGAGCTGTTTTTT.

This clone was detected only a few times. The chain joins TRBV4-1 to TRBJ2-7, with 7 nucleotides matching TRBD2. Germline assignment: CDR1 MGHRA and CDR2 YSYEKL. The CDR3 is made up of 16 amino acids. Unmatched junction bases numbered 5, after V lost 0 bases and J lost 0 bases. CDR3 in DNA: TGCGCCAGCAGCCAAGATGAGCGGGAAAACTCCTACGAGCAGTACTTC. Protein product: CASSQDERENSYEQYF.

J is TRBJ2-7 and V is TRBV27; D is uncertain. V was shortened by 0 bases and J by 5 bases, with 14 bases between the two germline ends. This CDR3 comprises 15 residues. Germline CDR1 and CDR2: MNHEY and SMNVEV (reference sequence). Here the CDR3 DNA reads TGTGCCAGCAGTTTATCGGTGGCTGTTTCCCACGAGCAGTACTTC. This codes for CASSLSVAVSHEQYF.

As DNA, the CDR3 is TGTGCCAGCAGCAAAACAGGGGCGCGGAGCACAGATACGCAGTATTTT. Amino acids: CASSKTGARSTDTQYF. The chain is built from TRBV7-6 and TRBJ2-3; 7 bases fit TRBD1. The CDR3 covers 16 residues. CDR1 and CDR2 from the germline V gene are SGHVS and FNYEAQ. V was pared by 5 bases and J by 0 bases, with 8 bases of the junction left unmatched.

The chain links TRBV7-9 to TRBJ1-2, with D possibly being TRBD1 (5 bases). In germline, CDR1 is SEHNR, CDR2 FQNEAQ (reference sequence). This CDR3 is built from 15 residues. V was clipped by 4 bases and J by 6 bases, with 18 bases between them. The CDR3 bases are TGTGCCAGCAGCTCACAATTGACAGAGATCGATGGCTACACCTTC. The encoded protein is CASSSQLTEIDGYTF.

A single count supports this clone. The V gene is TRBV6-5, the J gene TRBJ2-3, with D unresolved. Trimming took off 6 bases at V and 2 bases at J, with 9 bases between the two ends. The CDR3 loop spans 13 amino acids. Per the germline V gene, CDR1 is MNHEY and CDR2 is SVGAGI. CDR3 amino acids: CASRARPTDTQYF. The CDR3 nucleotides are TGTGCCAGCAGGGCCAGGCCCACAGATACGCAGTATTTT.

The chain is built from TRBV2 and TRBJ2-5, with TRBD1 identical over 8 bases. The ends lost 6 bases at V and 5 bases at J; junction bases unmatched: 14. The germline V gene encodes CDR1 SNHLY and CDR2 FYNNEI. The length of the CDR3 is 16 residues. This CDR3 reads CASSGQGRLGLETQYF. As DNA, the CDR3 is TGTGCCAGCAGCGGACAGGGCCGGCTTGGGTTGGAGACCCAGTACTTC.

The chain uses TRBV6-5 and TRBJ1-6; D is uncertain. V shed 0 bases and J shed 7 bases, with 10 bases lying between them. Germline V gene data show CDR1 as MNHEY and CDR2 as SVGAGI. The CDR3 spans 15 residues. As DNA, the CDR3 is TGTGCCAGCAGTTACTCCGCGGAATCCAATTCACCCCTCCACTTT. It encodes CASSYSAESNSPLHF.

This chain uses TRBV6-5 with TRBJ1-1; D is possibly TRBD1 (6 bases). The CDR3 has 14 amino acids. Germline CDR1 reads MNHEY; CDR2 reads SVGAGI. V lost 10 bases to trimming and J lost 1 base, with 16 bases between them. CDR3 nucleotides: TGTGCCACTAGCTCGGGGGGCACGAACACTGAAGCTTTCTTT. This encodes CATSSGGTNTEAFF.

The genes are TRBV27 and TRBJ2-1, with TRBD1 as a possible D gene (6 bases). Germline loops: CDR1 MNHEY, CDR2 SMNVEV (reference sequence). Deletions cut 5 bases from V and 6 bases from J, with 11 bases between. CDR3 length equals 13 residues. This CDR3 is CASSPVGGNEQFF. The CDR3 DNA reads as TGTGCCAGCAGTCCGGTAGGGGGCAATGAGCAGTTCTTC.

The rearrangement links TRBV9 to TRBJ2-5, with 7 bases identical to TRBD2. CDR3 length: 15 residues. J gave up 5 bases and V 3 bases, and 10 bases lay outside the gene matches. From germline, CDR1 is SGDLS and CDR2 YYNGEE. CDR3 nucleotides: TGTGCCAGCAGCGCACGAGCGGGGACCCAGGAGACCCAGTACTTC. Translation: CASSARAGTQETQYF.

This clone was detected only once. The chain recombines TRBV2 with TRBJ2-7; 10 positions match TRBD1. After removal of 5 bases from V and 3 bases from J, the junction contained 4 bases not matched to a gene. CDR3 size: 14 residues. Germline CDR1 is SNHLY and CDR2 is FYNNEI. The CDR3 DNA reads TGTGCCAGCAGTCATGACAGGGGGCACTACGAGCAGTACTTC. Translation: CASSHDRGHYEQYF.

The CDR3 spells CASSHGGPRETQYF. The CDR3 nucleotides read TGTGCCAGCAGTCATGGGGGCCCCCGGGAGACCCAGTACTTC. V usage is TRBV27 and J usage is TRBJ2-5, with TRBD1 as a possible D gene (6 bases). This CDR3 comprises 14 residues. Looked up from germline, CDR1 is MNHEY and CDR2 is SMNVEV (reference sequence). Between the trimmed V and J ends, which lost 5 bases and 5 bases, there was a span of 15 bases.

This clone showed up just once. This chain connects TRBV30 to TRBJ1-1, with a tentative D call TRBD1 (6 bases). The CDR3 extends over 13 amino acids. CDR1 GTSNPN and CDR2 SVGIG come from the germline V gene (reference sequence). Trimming cost V 5 bases and J 5 bases, with 15 bases left between them. CDR3 region: CAWGKRGGTEAFF. The CDR3 DNA reads TGTGCCTGGGGTAAAAGGGGGGGGACTGAAGCTTTCTTT.

The V and J genes are TRBV28 and TRBJ2-7; no clear D. Trimming left V 2 bases short and J 2 bases short, with 16 bases between. The germline CDR1 and CDR2 sequences are MDHEN and SYDVKM. The CDR3 has 16 amino acids. Written as DNA, the CDR3 is TGTGCCAGCAGTTTAGTGGGCCGAGACATGGCCTACGAGCAGTACTTC. Translated, it gives CASSLVGRDMAYEQYF. Filled out from reference TRBV28 and TRBJ2-7, the complete variable domain reads DVKVTQSSRYLVKRTGEKVFLECVQDMDHENMFWYRQDPGLGLRLIYFSYDVKMKEKGDIPEGYSVSREKKERFSLILESASTNQTSMYLCASSLVGRDMAYEQYFGPGTRLTVT.

The chain has TRBV27 and TRBJ2-1; 8 bases fit TRBD2. V lost 0 bases to trimming and J lost 7 bases; unmatched junction nucleotides: 11. Germline CDR1 MNHEY, CDR2 SMNVEV (reference sequence). The CDR3 sequence is 17 residues long. CDR3 amino acids: CASSLSTGGQSGNEQFF. CDR3 nucleotides: TGTGCCAGCAGTTTATCAACGGGAGGGCAAAGTGGGAATGAGCAGTTCTTC.

The genes are TRBV7-3 and TRBJ2-1, with 13 positions matching TRBD2. The length of the CDR3 is 15 residues. Germline V gene lookup returns CDR1 SGHTA and CDR2 FQGTGA. The V segment lost 3 bases and the J segment 5 bases; nucleotides outside the gene matches: 1. For the CDR3, the DNA is TGTGCCAGCAGCTTTGGGACTAGCGGGGACAATGAGCAGTTCTTC. Amino acid sequence: CASSFGTSGDNEQFF.

V usage is TRBV5-6 and J usage is TRBJ1-3; TRBD1 might be the D (5 bases). The CDR3 runs to 13 residues. V was clipped by 1 base and J by 4 bases, with 6 bases between them. CDR1 and CDR2 from the germline V gene are SGHDT and YYEEEE. The CDR3 here is CASSLPGGNTIYF. CDR3 nucleotide sequence: TGTGCCAGCAGCTTGCCAGGGGGAAACACCATATATTTT.

The chain carries TRBV5-8 and TRBJ2-7, with TRBD2 identical over 13 bases. After removal of 4 bases from V and 4 bases from J, the junction contained 8 bases not matched to a gene. The CDR3 covers 16 residues. The germline V gene encodes CDR1 SGHTS and CDR2 YDEGEE. The CDR3 sequence: CASSLRTSGGSYEQYF. The CDR3 nucleotides are TGTGCCAGCAGCCTAAGGACTAGCGGGGGCTCGTACGAGCAGTACTTC.

This sequence joins TRBV2 and TRBJ2-3; 14 positions agree with TRBD2. The J segment lost 2 bases and the V segment lost 6 bases, leaving 16 bases of the junction unmatched. Per germline, CDR1 SNHLY and CDR2 FYNNEI. The CDR3 is 20 residues long. DNA for the CDR3: TGTGCCAGCAGGAAGCCCCGACTAGCGGGAGGGCCCCCTTACACAGATACGCAGTATTTT. This encodes CASRKPRLAGGPPYTDTQYF.

The gene calls are TRBV27 and TRBJ2-7, with 7 bases fitting TRBD1. Looked up from germline, CDR1 is MNHEY and CDR2 is SMNVEV (reference sequence). Trimming removed 3 bases from V and 2 bases from J; junction bases left unmatched: 1. The CDR3 contains 13 residues. CDR3 in amino acids: CASSFGQAYEQYF. The DNA for the CDR3 is TGTGCCAGCAGTTTCGGACAGGCCTACGAGCAGTACTTC.

The chain is built from TRBV6-1 and TRBJ2-3; 12 bases are shared with TRBD2. This CDR3 is 15 amino acids long. The V segment lost 6 bases and the J segment 4 bases; nucleotides outside the gene matches: 5. Germline assignment: CDR1 MNHNS and CDR2 SASEGT. The CDR3 reads CASRMASGGADTQYF. The CDR3 DNA follows: TGTGCCAGCAGGATGGCTAGCGGGGGGGCAGATACGCAGTATTTT.

The genes are TRBV4-1 and TRBJ1-1, with D hard to call. Between the trimmed V and J ends, which lost 3 bases and 4 bases, there was a span of 12 bases. The germline CDR1 and CDR2 sequences are MGHRA and YSYEKL. This CDR3 has 14 amino acids. CDR3 amino acids: CASSQSRMATEAFF. The CDR3 DNA is TGCGCCAGCAGCCAGAGCAGGATGGCCACTGAAGCTTTCTTT.

The chain is built from TRBV27 and TRBJ1-2; 9 nucleotides match TRBD1. The CDR3 runs 14 residues. CDR1 and CDR2 from the germline V gene are MNHEY and SMNVEV (reference sequence). Unmatched junction bases numbered 4, after V lost 4 bases and J lost 4 bases. CDR3: CASSSPGQGYGYTF. The CDR3 bases are TGTGCCAGCAGTTCACCGGGACAGGGCTATGGCTACACCTTC.

This clone was counted between two and nine times. The chain is built from TRBV10-3 and TRBJ1-5; a weak D match, TRBD1 (6 bases). The CDR3 sequence is 14 residues long. Germline loops: CDR1 ENHRY, CDR2 SYGVKD. V was cut by 6 bases and J by 3 bases, with 12 bases left in between. As DNA, the CDR3 is TGTGCCATCAGGGCAACAGGGATCAATCAGCCCCAGCATTTT. Amino acid sequence: CAIRATGINQPQHF.